This T cell receptor (beta chain) appears in the sequencing data of a study of chemoradiotherapy in HPV16-positive cancers. Study-wide results and limits: Only two HPV16-positive patients supplied the functional HPV-specificity definition. Candidate HPV-specific clones and E7-related TCR motifs grew in tumor during treatment.

Trimming pared 7 bases from V and 0 bases from J, leaving 4 bases between. The CDR3 has 12 residues. Germline-derived CDR1 and CDR2 are MDHEN and SYDVKM. As for this clone: Its antigen is as yet unknown.

Here immunoSEQ multiplex PCR was the method, and the copy in TCRdb shows in-frame clones only, minus some. The data contain about 68,000 clones, roughly 90% of them seen just once; the ten biggest clones take up 4% to 4.5%. The V call is TRBV28, the J call TRBJ1-3; D gene uncertain. The sequencing used blood, collected from a patient who underwent chemoradiotherapy. The receptor comes from a human donor with HPV-associated anogenital cancer. DNA of the CDR3: TGTGCCAGCACCAACTCTGGAAACACCATATATTTT. Its protein is CASTNSGNTIYF.